Below, 14 T cell receptor beta chains from the same sample are listed, as sequenced in a study of identical twins. TCRdb called the 5' RACE reads again in MiXCR, with one record for every CDR3 protein. The sample lists 420,000 or so distinct CDR3 sequences, 18% occurring once. The sequencing sample was made of naive T cells sorted from blood. All receptors derive from a man in his forties or fifties in good health.

This clonotype was seen repeatedly, ten times or more. The chain couples TRBV6-5 to TRBJ1-1; no clear D gene. Trimming cost V 6 bases and J 5 bases, with 13 bases left between them. The length of the CDR3 is 13 residues. CDR1 is MNHEY and CDR2 is SVGAGI in the germline V gene. The CDR3 loop reads CASSLGPRTEAFF. The DNA for the CDR3 is TGTGCCAGCAGCTTAGGACCTCGAACTGAAGCTTTCTTT.

This clonotype was seen many times. This chain connects TRBV6-2 or TRBV6-3 to TRBJ1-5; D gene uncertain. V was shortened by 2 bases and J by 5 bases, with 16 bases between the two germline ends. This CDR3 has 16 residues. CDR1 and CDR2 from the germline V gene are MNHEY and SVGEGT. The CDR3 region has the DNA TGTGCCAGCAGTTACGGAAGCTCCCAAGGATATCAGCCCCAGCATTTT. This encodes CASSYGSSQGYQPQHF.

There are a few counts of this clonotype. This chain connects TRBV28 to TRBJ1-2; 7 bases are shared with TRBD1. Germline lookup yields CDR1 MDHEN and CDR2 SYDVKM. CDR3 size: 11 residues. With 7 bases clipped from V and 10 bases from J, the junction kept 6 bases outside the gene matches. CDR3: CASTRQGNYTF. CDR3 nucleotides: TGTGCCAGCACCAGACAGGGAAACTACACCTTC.

This clonotype was found a few times. The rearrangement joins TRBV6-2 or TRBV6-3 to TRBJ1-1, with TRBD1 matching over 7 bases. Germline V CDR1 and CDR2: MNHEY, SVGEGT. The V gene end was trimmed by 6 bases and the J gene end by 6 bases; junction bases not matched to a gene: 10. The CDR3 runs to 14 residues. The CDR3 DNA reads TGTGCCAGCAGGCCCGGACAGGCTGGCGCTGAAGCTTTCTTT. Translating it yields CASRPGQAGAEAFF.

This clonotype was counted a few times. V is TRBV7-2 and J is TRBJ2-5; 8 positions match TRBD1. Germline V gene data show CDR1 as SGHTA and CDR2 as FQGNSA. The CDR3 extends over 15 amino acids. Trimming removed 1 base from V and 1 base from J; junction bases left unmatched: 2. The CDR3 loop is CASSLGQGPQETQYF. In nucleotides, the CDR3 is TGTGCCAGCAGCTTAGGACAGGGGCCCCAAGAGACCCAGTACTTC.

In this sample, this clonotype turned up a few times. This chain connects TRBV20-1 to TRBJ2-7; D possibly uses TRBD1 or TRBD2 (6 bases each). The germline V gene has CDR1 DFQATT and CDR2 SNEGSKA (reference sequence). The CDR3 runs to 12 residues. The CDR3 is CSYMRGDMEQYF. The CDR3 nucleotides are TGCAGCTACATGCGCGGGGACATGGAGCAGTACTTC.

Note on this clonotype: A single base separates this from a much larger clone, so it may be a read error. The chain couples TRBV7-2 to TRBJ1-2; D is undetermined. Germline V CDR1 and CDR2: SGHTA, FQGNSA. The CDR3 is 12 amino acids. With 5 bases removed from V and 4 bases from J, the gap between germline ends came to 8 bases. The CDR3 spells CASSTDGYGYTF. For the CDR3, the DNA is TGTGCCAGCAGCACGGACGGCTATGGCTACACCTTC.

The chain has TRBV28 and TRBJ1-5; 8 bases line up with TRBD1. This CDR3 is 14 amino acids long. With 6 bases clipped from V and 3 bases from J, the junction kept 4 bases outside the gene matches. The germline CDR1 and CDR2 sequences are MDHEN and SYDVKM. CDR3 sequence: CASSTGGNNQPQHF. In DNA form, the CDR3 reads TGTGCCAGCAGCACAGGGGGAAACAATCAGCCCCAGCATTTT.

This clonotype has just a few counts. V gene TRBV7-7 combines with J gene TRBJ2-2; 12 nucleotides align to TRBD2. V lost 5 bases and J lost 8; bases outside the gene matches: 3. Per the germline V gene, CDR1 is SSHAT and CDR2 is FNYEAQ (reference sequence). The CDR3 totals 14 residues. The CDR3, as DNA: TGTGCCAGCAGCCCAGGACTAGCGGGAGGGGAGCTGTTTTTT. Encoded protein: CASSPGLAGGELFF.

The rearrangement links TRBV6-2 or TRBV6-3 to TRBJ2-5; D may be TRBD2 (6 bases). Germline CDR1 reads MNHEY; CDR2 reads SVGEGT. V lost 6 bases to trimming and J lost 2 bases, with 13 bases between them. The CDR3 spans 14 residues. The CDR3: CASRPTRGQETQYF. The CDR3 bases are TGTGCCAGCAGGCCGACTAGAGGTCAAGAGACCCAGTACTTC.

Many counts were recorded for this clonotype. The chain carries TRBV20-1 and TRBJ1-1; possible D gene TRBD1, 5 bases. This CDR3 region has 14 residues. CDR1 and CDR2 from the germline V gene are DFQATT and SNEGSKA (reference sequence). Trimming removed 3 bases at V and 4 bases at J, with 15 bases between. The CDR3 sequence is CSASPMARGTEAFF. The CDR3 nucleotides are TGCAGTGCTAGTCCTATGGCAAGGGGCACTGAAGCTTTCTTT.

The chain joins TRBV7-2 to TRBJ2-7; D remains ambiguous. Trimming pared 5 bases from V and 2 bases from J, leaving 13 bases between. The germline V gene has CDR1 SGHTA and CDR2 FQGNSA. CDR3 size: 14 residues. Here the CDR3 reads CASSRNAGAYEQYF. The CDR3 DNA follows: TGTGCCAGCAGCCGAAATGCTGGAGCCTACGAGCAGTACTTC. Combining the CDR3 with reference TRBV7-2 and TRBJ2-7 gives the whole variable domain GAGVSQSPSNKVTEKGKDVELRCDPISGHTALYWYRQSLGQGLEFLIYFQGNSAPDKSGLPSDRFSAERTGGSVSTLTIQRTQQEDSAVYLCASSRNAGAYEQYFGPGTRLTVT.

This clonotype was observed a few times. V is TRBV7-2 and J is TRBJ2-1; D is perhaps TRBD1 (5 bases). The V gene lost 5 bases and the J gene lost 10 bases, with 15 bases spanning the gap. The germline CDR1 and CDR2 sequences are SGHTA and FQGNSA. The CDR3 has 13 residues. This CDR3 is CASSTPYSGEQFF. The CDR3 region has the DNA TGTGCCAGCAGCACACCATACTCAGGGGAGCAGTTCTTC.

Only a few counts were recorded for this clonotype. The chain carries TRBV6-2 or TRBV6-3 and TRBJ2-7; D possibly corresponds to TRBD2 (6 bases). There are 16 residues in the CDR3. Germline loops: CDR1 MNHEY, CDR2 SVGEGT. V lost 8 bases to trimming and J lost 0 bases, with 20 bases between them. CDR3 bases: TGTGCCAGCGATTTTGGCGGGACTCCCCACTCCTACGAGCAGTACTTC. This codes for CASDFGGTPHSYEQYF.